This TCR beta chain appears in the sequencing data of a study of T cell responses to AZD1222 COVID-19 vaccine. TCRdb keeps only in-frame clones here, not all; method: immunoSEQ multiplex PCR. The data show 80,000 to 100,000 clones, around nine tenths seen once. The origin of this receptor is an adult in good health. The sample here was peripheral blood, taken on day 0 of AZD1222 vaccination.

In nucleotides, the CDR3 is TGTGCCAGCAGCTCCTCGACACAACACTCTGGAAACACCATATATTTT. Encoded protein: CASSSSTQHSGNTIYF. V and J are TRBV5-5 and TRBJ1-3; D uncertain. Germline loops: CDR1 SGHKS, CDR2 YYEKEE (reference sequence). The CDR3 runs 16 residues. Deletions cut 3 bases from V and 0 bases from J, with 13 bases between.